The 21 T cell receptor beta chains below were found in one sample sequenced in a study of blood T cells in healthy people across ages. A second PCR of about 7 to 11 cycles used a sample-barcoded 5' primer and a J-beta primer mix. TCRdb called the 5' RACE reads again in MiXCR, with one record for every CDR3 protein. The sample holds 1.5 million to 2 million distinct CDR3 sequences, roughly 32% seen once. Material for sequencing was blood. Receptor source: a woman aged 25-40 years in good health.

The chain links TRBV27 to TRBJ1-2; 10 bases line up with TRBD1. CDR3 length: 14 residues. The germline V gene encodes CDR1 MNHEY and CDR2 SMNVEV (reference sequence). Trimming at V came to 7 bases and at J to 0 bases, leaving 2 bases not matched to a gene. CDR3 region: CASIGTGANYGYTF. CDR3 sequence (DNA): TGTGCCAGCATCGGGACAGGGGCTAACTATGGCTACACCTTC.

The CDR3 DNA reads TGTGCCAGCTCACAGGCGGTCCTCACAGATACGCAGTATTTT. It translates to CASSQAVLTDTQYF. J is TRBJ2-3 and V is TRBV11-2; TRBD1 is a possible D gene (5 bases). Germline V gene lookup returns CDR1 SGHAT and CDR2 FQNNGV. V was cut by 8 bases and J by 2 bases, with 14 bases left in between. The CDR3 extends over 14 amino acids.

This clonotype was picked up a small number of times. This may arise from a read error, as a much more abundant clone is one base away. The chain uses TRBV7-3 and TRBJ2-1; 9 bases align to TRBD2. In germline, CDR1 is SGHTA, CDR2 FQGTGA. The CDR3 runs 13 residues. J gave up 8 bases and V 2 bases, and 1 base lay outside the gene matches. This CDR3 reads CASSLGTSYEQFF. CDR3 nucleotides: TGTGCCAGCAGCTTAGGGACTAGCTATGAGCAGTTCTTC.

Only a few counts were recorded for this clonotype. The rearrangement joins TRBV20-1 to TRBJ2-6, with D tentatively TRBD1 or TRBD2 (5 bases each). In germline, CDR1 is DFQATT, CDR2 SNEGSKA (reference sequence). V shed 6 bases and J shed 4 bases, with 13 bases lying between them. The CDR3 has 14 amino acids. The CDR3 coding sequence is TGCAGTGCAACCTCAGGGACCGGGGCCAACGTCCTGACTTTC. It specifies CSATSGTGANVLTF.

V usage is TRBV7-3 and J usage is TRBJ2-7, with D perhaps given as TRBD1 or TRBD2 (6 bases each). Germline CDR1 is SGHTA and CDR2 is FQGTGA. With 2 bases removed from V and 3 bases from J, the gap between germline ends came to 26 bases. The CDR3 has 19 residues. The chain's CDR3 is CASSLSGLGGPDPNYEQYF. In DNA form, the CDR3 reads TGTGCCAGCAGCTTATCCGGGTTAGGGGGGCCAGACCCTAACTACGAGCAGTACTTC.

The rearrangement links TRBV7-8 to TRBJ2-2, with 10 bases identical to TRBD1. Germline lookup yields CDR1 SGHVS and CDR2 FQNEAQ. The V gene end was trimmed by 4 bases and the J gene end by 4 bases; junction bases not matched to a gene: 6. The CDR3 totals 16 residues. CDR3 loop: CASSSLGQGVTGELFF. The CDR3 bases are TGTGCCAGCAGCTCACTCGGACAGGGGGTCACCGGGGAGCTGTTTTTT.

J is TRBJ1-2 and V is TRBV14; 9 bases line up with TRBD1. Germline lookup yields CDR1 SGHDN and CDR2 FVKESK. The CDR3 is 15 amino acids. With V trimmed by 0 bases and J by 4 bases, 3 bases remained unmatched. In DNA, the CDR3 is TGTGCCAGCAGCCAAGAGGACAGGGGAGGCTATGGCTACACCTTC. Residues: CASSQEDRGGYGYTF.

The gene calls are TRBV27 and TRBJ2-7; D call uncertain. The CDR3 has 14 residues. Trimming stripped 5 bases from V and 5 bases from J, with 16 bases between. Germline V gene sequence: CDR1 MNHEY, CDR2 SMNVEV (reference sequence). The CDR3 reads CASSRQESSDEQYF. The DNA for the CDR3 is TGTGCCAGCAGTCGGCAGGAGAGCAGCGACGAGCAGTACTTC.

This clonotype was counted a few times. The J gene is TRBJ2-7, the V gene TRBV19; perhaps TRBD1 as D (5 bases). The germline gives CDR1 LNHDA, CDR2 SQIVND (reference sequence). CDR3 length equals 16 residues. V was trimmed by 0 bases and J by 3 bases, leaving 15 bases between them. CDR3 region: CASSIDPYPGIYEQYF. As DNA, the CDR3 is TGTGCCAGTAGTATAGACCCCTATCCAGGGATCTACGAGCAGTACTTC.

The chain is built from TRBV28 and TRBJ2-3, with 7 positions matching TRBD1. The germline CDR1 and CDR2 sequences are MDHEN and SYDVKM. Germline trimming cut 5 bases from V and 10 bases from J; bases unmatched to any gene: 6. The CDR3 has 12 amino acids. The chain's CDR3 is CASSLQGLPQYF. CDR3 in DNA: TGTGCCAGCAGTCTACAGGGGTTGCCGCAGTATTTT. The full variable domain, its missing parts supplied by reference TRBV28 and TRBJ2-3, is DVKVTQSSRYLVKRTGEKVFLECVQDMDHENMFWYRQDPGLGLRLIYFSYDVKMKEKGDIPEGYSVSREKKERFSLILESASTNQTSMYLCASSLQGLPQYFGPGTRLTVL.

In this sample, this clonotype turned up a few times. The chain is built from TRBV30 and TRBJ2-7, with D possibly being TRBD2 (5 bases). The CDR3 is 13 amino acids. The germline V and J ends were trimmed by 2 bases and 1 base, with 9 bases remaining between them. Germline assignment: CDR1 GTSNPN and CDR2 SVGIG (reference sequence). The chain's CDR3 is CAWSPGFSYEQYF. The CDR3 coding sequence is TGTGCCTGGAGTCCGGGATTTTCCTACGAGCAGTACTTC. Combining the CDR3 with reference TRBV30 and TRBJ2-7 gives the whole variable domain SQTIHQWPATLVQPVGSPLSLECTVEGTSNPNLYWYRQAAGRGLQLLFYSVGIGQISSEVPQNLSASRPQDRQFILSSKKLLLSDSGFYLCAWSPGFSYEQYFGPGTRLTVT.

V gene TRBV28 combines with J gene TRBJ1-2, with D tentatively TRBD1 (5 bases). In germline, CDR1 is MDHEN, CDR2 SYDVKM. The CDR3 runs 13 residues. V gave up 10 bases and J gave up 2 bases, with 14 bases separating them. The CDR3, as DNA: TGTGCCACCCCGGGGGTAGGGAACTATGGCTACACCTTC. Translation gives CATPGVGNYGYTF.

Concerning this clonotype: Relative to the germline gene, one junction end is altered; a read error may explain this. The chain uses TRBV25-1 and TRBJ2-1, with 9 bases fitting TRBD1. CDR3 size: 14 residues. Germline V gene lookup returns CDR1 MGHDK and CDR2 SYGVNS. CDR3 region: CAGRGQGIYNEQFF. DNA for the CDR3: TGTGCCGGCAGGGGACAGGGTATCTACAATGAGCAGTTCTTC. Filled out from reference TRBV25-1 and TRBJ2-1, the complete variable domain reads EADIYQTPRYLVIGTGKKITLECSQTMGHDKMYWYQQDPGMELHLIHYSYGVNSTEKGDLSSESTVSRIRTEHFPLTLESARPSHTSQYLCAGRGQGIYNEQFFGPGTRLTVL.

This clonotype has a handful of counts. CDR3 loop: CASSYSVGMVEPQHF. In DNA, the CDR3 is TGTGCCAGCAGTTACTCGGTTGGGATGGTTGAGCCCCAGCATTTT. The V call is TRBV6-2 or TRBV6-3, the J call TRBJ1-5; D gene unclear. V was cut by 0 bases and J by 8 bases, with 14 bases left in between. The germline V gene encodes CDR1 MNHEY and CDR2 SVGEGT. The CDR3 runs to 15 residues.

This chain links TRBV28 with TRBJ1-2; perhaps TRBD1 as D (5 bases). V lost 6 bases and J 3 bases, leaving 14 bases between the germline ends. The CDR3 is 14 amino acids. Germline V gives CDR1 MDHEN, CDR2 SYDVKM. DNA for the CDR3: TGTGCCAGCAGACCTGACAGAGCCTACTATGGCTACACCTTC. It specifies CASRPDRAYYGYTF.

This clonotype was seen only a few times. The germline gene is not matched at one end of the junction; a read error may be the cause. V is TRBV10-3 and J is TRBJ1-2, with TRBD1 identical over 9 bases. Germline V gene sequence: CDR1 ENHRY, CDR2 SYGVKD. The CDR3 consists of 15 residues. CDR3 coding DNA: TGTGCCACCAGTGGAACAGGGGGCGAAGACTATGGCTACACCTTC. It specifies CATSGTGGEDYGYTF.

This clonotype was detected a few times. The chain links TRBV11-2 to TRBJ1-1; D call uncertain. Trimming removed 5 bases from V and 11 bases from J, with 12 bases in between. Per germline, CDR1 SGHAT and CDR2 FQNNGV. The CDR3 runs to 11 residues. The CDR3 DNA follows: TGTGCCAGCAGCCCGGGCATTACGGCTTTCTTT. Its protein is CASSPGITAFF. Complete variable domain (other parts from reference TRBV11-2 and TRBJ1-1): EAGVAQSPRYKIIEKRQSVAFWCNPISGHATLYWYQQILGQGPKLLIQFQNNGVVDDSQLPKDRFSAERLKGVDSTLKIQPAKLEDSAVYLCASSPGITAFFGQGTRLTVV.

The chain links TRBV7-9 to TRBJ1-4, with 8 bases identical to TRBD1. V was pared by 4 bases and J by 1 base, with 5 bases of the junction left unmatched. CDR1 is SEHNR, CDR2 FQNEAQ, per germline (reference sequence). The CDR3 has 16 amino acids. The DNA for the CDR3 is TGTGCCAGCAGCTCAGGGGGCGTAGAAACTAATGAAAAACTGTTTTTT. Encoded protein: CASSSGGVETNEKLFF. The full variable domain, completed using reference TRBV7-9 and TRBJ1-4, is DTGVSQNPRHKITKRGQNVTFRCDPISEHNRLYWYRQTLGQGPEFLTYFQNEAQLEKSRLLSDRFSAERPKGSFSTLEIQRTEQGDSAMYLCASSSGGVETNEKLFFGSGTQLSVL.

This clonotype was seen only a few times. The V gene is TRBV20-1, the J gene TRBJ2-3; 7 bases match TRBD2. This CDR3 has 13 amino acids. V lost 6 bases and J lost 1; bases outside the gene matches: 4. CDR1 and CDR2 from the germline V gene are DFQATT and SNEGSKA (reference sequence). The CDR3 DNA reads as TGCAGTGCGTGGGGGGGACGCACAGATACGCAGTATTTT. Translating it yields CSAWGGRTDTQYF.

In its sample, this clonotype was seen a few times. V is TRBV7-8 and J is TRBJ2-5; 7 nucleotides match TRBD1. Near its end, the DNA agrees better with TRBJ2-7, so the J call may be wrong. Per the germline V gene, CDR1 is SGHVS and CDR2 is FQNEAQ. The CDR3 is 16 amino acids. CDR3 residues: CASSLGGTAFLPEQYF. For the CDR3, the DNA is TGTGCCAGCAGCTTAGGAGGGACAGCGTTCCTTCCCGAGCAGTACTTC.

Only a few counts were recorded for this clonotype. The chain joins TRBV7-3 to TRBJ2-1; 13 bases match TRBD2. The CDR3 spans 15 residues. The trim removed 3 bases at V and 9 bases at J, leaving 5 bases unmatched. Germline CDR1 is SGHTA and CDR2 is FQGTGA. CDR3 protein: CASSFGTSGVAEQFF. CDR3 coding DNA: TGTGCCAGCAGCTTCGGGACTAGCGGGGTCGCTGAGCAGTTCTTC. Full variable domain (missing parts from reference TRBV7-3 and TRBJ2-1): GAGVSQTPSNKVTEKGKYVELRCDPISGHTALYWYRQSLGQGPEFLIYFQGTGAADDSGLPNDRFFAVRPEGSVSTLKIQRTERGDSAVYLCASSFGTSGVAEQFFGPGTRLTVL.